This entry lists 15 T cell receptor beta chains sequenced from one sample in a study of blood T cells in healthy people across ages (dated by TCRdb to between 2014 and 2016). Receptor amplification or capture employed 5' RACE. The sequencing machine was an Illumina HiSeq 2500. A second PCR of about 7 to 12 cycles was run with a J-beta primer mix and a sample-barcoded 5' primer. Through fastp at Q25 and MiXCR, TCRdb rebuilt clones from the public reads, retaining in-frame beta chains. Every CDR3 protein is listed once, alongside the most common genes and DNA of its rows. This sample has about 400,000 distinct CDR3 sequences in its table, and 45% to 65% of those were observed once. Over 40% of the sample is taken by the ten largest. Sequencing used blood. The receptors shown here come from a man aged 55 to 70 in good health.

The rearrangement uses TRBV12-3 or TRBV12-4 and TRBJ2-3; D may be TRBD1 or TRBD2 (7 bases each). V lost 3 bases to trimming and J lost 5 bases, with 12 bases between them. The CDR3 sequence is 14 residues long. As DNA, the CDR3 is TGTGCCAGCAGTTTCAGGGGGAGGGGAGATACGCAGTATTTT. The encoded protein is CASSFRGRGDTQYF.

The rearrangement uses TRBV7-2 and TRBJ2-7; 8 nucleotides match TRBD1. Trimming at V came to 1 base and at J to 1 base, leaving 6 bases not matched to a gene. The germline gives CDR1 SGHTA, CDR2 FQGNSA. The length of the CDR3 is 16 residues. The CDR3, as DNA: TGTGCCAGCAGCTTAGGTGCAGGGGGCAAGTCCTACGAGCAGTACTTC. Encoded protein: CASSLGAGGKSYEQYF.

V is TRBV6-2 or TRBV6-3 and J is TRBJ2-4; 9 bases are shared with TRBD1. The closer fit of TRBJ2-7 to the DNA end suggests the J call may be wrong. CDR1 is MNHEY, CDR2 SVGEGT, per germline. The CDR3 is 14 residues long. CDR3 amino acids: CASRGQGETYEQYF. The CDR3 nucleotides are TGTGCCAGCAGGGGACAGGGTGAGACCTACGAGCAGTACTTC.

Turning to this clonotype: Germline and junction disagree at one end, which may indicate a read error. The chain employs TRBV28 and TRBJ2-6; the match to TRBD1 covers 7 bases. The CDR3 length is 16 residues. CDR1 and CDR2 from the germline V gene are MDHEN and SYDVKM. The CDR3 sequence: CAGSSNDRAGANVLTF. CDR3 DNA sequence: TGTGCCGGCAGCTCAAATGACAGGGCTGGGGCCAACGTCCTGACTTTC.

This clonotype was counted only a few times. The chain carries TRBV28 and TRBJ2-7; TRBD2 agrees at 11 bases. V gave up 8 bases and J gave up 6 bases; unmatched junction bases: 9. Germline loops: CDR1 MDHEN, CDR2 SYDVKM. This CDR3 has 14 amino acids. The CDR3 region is CASERRLAGSEQYF. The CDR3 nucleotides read TGTGCCAGCGAACGAAGACTAGCGGGAAGCGAGCAGTACTTC.

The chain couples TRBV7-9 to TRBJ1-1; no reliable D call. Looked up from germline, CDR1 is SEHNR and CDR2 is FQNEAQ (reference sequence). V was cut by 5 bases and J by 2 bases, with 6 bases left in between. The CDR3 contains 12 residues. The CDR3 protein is CASSLDNTEAFF. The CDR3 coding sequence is TGTGCCAGCAGCCTCGACAACACTGAAGCTTTCTTT. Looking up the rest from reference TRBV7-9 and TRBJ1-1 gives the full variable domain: DTGVSQNPRHKITKRGQNVTFRCDPISEHNRLYWYRQTLGQGPEFLTYFQNEAQLEKSRLLSDRFSAERPKGSFSTLEIQRTEQGDSAMYLCASSLDNTEAFFGQGTRLTVV.

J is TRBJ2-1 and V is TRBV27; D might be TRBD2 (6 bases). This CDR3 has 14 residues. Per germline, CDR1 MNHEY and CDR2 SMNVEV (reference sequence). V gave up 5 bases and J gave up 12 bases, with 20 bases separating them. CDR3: CASSHNRENTLQFF. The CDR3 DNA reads TGTGCCAGCAGTCATAACCGGGAGAACACTTTGCAGTTCTTC.

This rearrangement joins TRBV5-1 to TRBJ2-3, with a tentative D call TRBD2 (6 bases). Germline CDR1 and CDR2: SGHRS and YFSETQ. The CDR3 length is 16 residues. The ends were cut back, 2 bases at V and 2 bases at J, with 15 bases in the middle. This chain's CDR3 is CASSFWAGLDTDTQYF. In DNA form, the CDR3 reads TGCGCCAGCAGCTTTTGGGCGGGGCTCGACACAGATACGCAGTATTTT.

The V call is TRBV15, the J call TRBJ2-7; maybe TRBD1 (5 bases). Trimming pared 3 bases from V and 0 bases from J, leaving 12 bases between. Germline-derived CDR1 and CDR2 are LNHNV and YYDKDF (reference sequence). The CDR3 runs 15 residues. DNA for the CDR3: TGTGCCACCAGCAGGGGGCGAGCCAGCTCCTACGAGCAGTACTTC. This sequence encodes CATSRGRASSYEQYF. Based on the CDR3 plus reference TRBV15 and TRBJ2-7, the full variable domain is DAMVIQNPRYQVTQFGKPVTLSCSQTLNHNVMYWYQQKSSQAPKLLFHYYDKDFNNEADTPDNFQSRRPNTSFCFLDIRSPGLGDTAMYLCATSRGRASSYEQYFGPGTRLTVT.

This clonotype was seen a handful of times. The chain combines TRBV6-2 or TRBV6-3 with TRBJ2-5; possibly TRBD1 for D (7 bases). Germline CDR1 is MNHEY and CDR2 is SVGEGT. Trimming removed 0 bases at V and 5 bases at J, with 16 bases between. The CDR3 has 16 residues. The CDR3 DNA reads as TGTGCCAGCAGTTACTCGGGGACAGCGGGTAGGGAGACCCAGTACTTC. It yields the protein CASSYSGTAGRETQYF.

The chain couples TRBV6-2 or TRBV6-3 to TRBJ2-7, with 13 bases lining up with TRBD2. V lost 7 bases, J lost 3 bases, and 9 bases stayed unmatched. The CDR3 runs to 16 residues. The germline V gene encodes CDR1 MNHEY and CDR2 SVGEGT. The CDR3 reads CASTELAGGGYYEQYF. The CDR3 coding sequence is TGTGCCAGCACCGAACTAGCGGGAGGGGGCTACTACGAGCAGTACTTC.

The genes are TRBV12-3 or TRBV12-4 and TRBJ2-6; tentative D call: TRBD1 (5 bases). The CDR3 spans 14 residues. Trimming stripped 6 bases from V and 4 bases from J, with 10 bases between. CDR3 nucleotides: TGTGCCAGCAGCGCAGGGCACGGGGCCAACGTCCTGACTTTC. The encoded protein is CASSAGHGANVLTF.

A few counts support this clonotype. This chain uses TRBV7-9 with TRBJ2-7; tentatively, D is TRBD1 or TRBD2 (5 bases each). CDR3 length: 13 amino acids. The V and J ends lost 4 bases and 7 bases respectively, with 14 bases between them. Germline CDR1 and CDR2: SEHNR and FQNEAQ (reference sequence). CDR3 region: CASSSSGSSEQYF. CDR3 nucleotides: TGTGCCAGCAGCTCCTCAGGGAGTTCGGAGCAGTACTTC.

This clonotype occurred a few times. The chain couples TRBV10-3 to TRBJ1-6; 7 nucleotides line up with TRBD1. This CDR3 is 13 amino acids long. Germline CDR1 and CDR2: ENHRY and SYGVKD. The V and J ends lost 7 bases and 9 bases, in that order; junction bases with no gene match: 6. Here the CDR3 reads CAIMEAGGSPLHF. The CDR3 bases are TGTGCCATCATGGAGGCAGGGGGTTCACCCCTCCACTTT.

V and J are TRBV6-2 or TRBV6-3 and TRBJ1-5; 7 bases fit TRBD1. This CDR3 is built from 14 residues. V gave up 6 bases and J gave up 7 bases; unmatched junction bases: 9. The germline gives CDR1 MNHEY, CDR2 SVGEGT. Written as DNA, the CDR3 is TGTGCCAGCAGACTACAGGGGCGGACCCAGCCCCAGCATTTT. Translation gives CASRLQGRTQPQHF.